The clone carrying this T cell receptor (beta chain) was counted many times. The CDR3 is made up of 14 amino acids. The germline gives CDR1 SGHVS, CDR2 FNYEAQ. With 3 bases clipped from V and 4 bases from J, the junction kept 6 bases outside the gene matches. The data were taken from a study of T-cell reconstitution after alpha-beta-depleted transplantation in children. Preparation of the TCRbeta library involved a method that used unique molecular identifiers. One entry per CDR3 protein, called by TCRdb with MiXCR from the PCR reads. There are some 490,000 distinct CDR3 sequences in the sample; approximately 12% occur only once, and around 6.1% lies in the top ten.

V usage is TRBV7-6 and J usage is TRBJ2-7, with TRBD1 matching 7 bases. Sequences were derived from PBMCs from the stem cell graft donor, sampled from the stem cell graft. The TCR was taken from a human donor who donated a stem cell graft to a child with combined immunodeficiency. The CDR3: CASSLSDRIYEQYF. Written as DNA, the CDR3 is TGTGCCAGCAGCTTGTCGGACAGGATATACGAGCAGTACTTC.